These 4 T cell receptor beta chains were all obtained from the same sample, sequenced in a study of T cell repertoires in cytomegalovirus infection. TCRdb processed the reads anew with MiXCR; each CDR3 protein has one entry. The sample has some 600,000 distinct CDR3 sequences, 20% to 25% seen once; the top ten hold 8%. The sequenced sample consisted of CD8+ T cells from PBMCs. The origin of the receptors is a human donor in good health (CMV status not recorded). Some clones in this sample may be carry-over from other donors' samples.

This sequence joins TRBV12-3 or TRBV12-4 and TRBJ2-1, with 7 bases matching TRBD2. The CDR3 loop spans 16 amino acids. With 4 bases clipped from V and 4 bases from J, the junction kept 10 bases outside the gene matches. CDR3 DNA: TGTGCCAGCAGTTCCCTTTGGGGGGGTGGATACAATGAGCAGTTCTTC. It specifies CASSSLWGGGYNEQFF.

V and J are TRBV6-5 and TRBJ2-3, with D hard to call. The CDR3 is 16 amino acids. Germline CDR1 reads MNHEY; CDR2 reads SVGAGI. With 0 bases removed from V and 1 base from J, the gap between germline ends came to 11 bases. Here the CDR3 DNA reads TGTGCCAGCAGTTACTCCCCGTTAGCAGGCACAGATACGCAGTATTTT. Its protein product is CASSYSPLAGTDTQYF.

Of note for this clonotype: It may be a read error: a sequence one base away is much more abundant. V usage is TRBV7-2 and J usage is TRBJ2-5; D gene unclear. Germline assignment: CDR1 SGHTA and CDR2 FQGNSA. This CDR3 has 14 amino acids. The DNA of the CDR3 is TGTGTCAGCACCGACTGGACCTCGCGTGAGACCCAGTACTTC. This codes for CVSTDWTSRETQYF.

This clonotype was observed many times. J is TRBJ1-4 and V is TRBV7-2, with D possibly matching TRBD1 (5 bases). The CDR3 covers 15 residues. Germline V gene sequence: CDR1 SGHTA, CDR2 FQGNSA. V was cut by 5 bases and J by 5 bases, with 15 bases left in between. CDR3 coding DNA: TGTGCCAGCAGCCCGTCCCGGGGCCGGAATGAAAAACTGTTTTTT. Protein: CASSPSRGRNEKLFF.